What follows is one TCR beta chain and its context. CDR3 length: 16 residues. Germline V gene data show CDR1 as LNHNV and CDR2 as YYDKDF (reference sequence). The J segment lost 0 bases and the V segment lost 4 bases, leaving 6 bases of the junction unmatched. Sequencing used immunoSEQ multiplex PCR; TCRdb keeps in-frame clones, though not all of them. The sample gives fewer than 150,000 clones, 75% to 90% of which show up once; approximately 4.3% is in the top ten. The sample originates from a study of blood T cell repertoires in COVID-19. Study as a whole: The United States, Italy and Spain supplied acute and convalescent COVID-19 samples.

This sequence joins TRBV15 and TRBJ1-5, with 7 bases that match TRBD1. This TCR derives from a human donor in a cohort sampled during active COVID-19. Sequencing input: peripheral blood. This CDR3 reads CATSKGTEDSNQPQHF. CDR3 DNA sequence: TGTGCCACCAGCAAAGGGACAGAGGATAGCAATCAGCCCCAGCATTTT.